Presented here are 7 T cell receptor beta chains from one specimen sequenced in a study of T cells in Graves' hyperthyroidism and ophthalmopathy. Researchers took RNA transcripts and amplified the TCR beta CDR3 regions from them. Primed by the HTBI set, a first-round RT-PCR was run on the TCR CDR3. TCRdb recomputed calls from the multiplex PCR reads with MiXCR, one row per CDR3 protein. This table holds 600,000 to 700,000 distinct CDR3 sequences, around 15% found once. The sample consisted of blood. All receptors come from a woman in her thirties or forties with Graves' ophthalmopathy.

At least ten counts were recorded for this clonotype. The chain carries TRBV20-1 and TRBJ2-7; the D is unclear. This CDR3 region has 16 residues. Germline CDR1 and CDR2: DFQATT and SNEGSKA (reference sequence). Trimming left V 3 bases short and J 2 bases short, with 20 bases between. The CDR3 reads CSARPTQNLDPYEQYF. The CDR3 nucleotides are TGCAGTGCTAGGCCTACCCAAAATTTGGATCCCTACGAGCAGTACTTC.

This clonotype turned up a few times. The rearrangement uses TRBV4-2 and TRBJ1-5; D gene unclear. Germline CDR1 reads LGHNA; CDR2 reads YNFKEQ. The CDR3 extends over 17 amino acids. V lost 0 bases and J 4 bases, leaving 16 bases between the germline ends. CDR3 protein: CASSQDGGFLANQPQHF. The CDR3 bases are TGTGCCAGCAGCCAAGATGGAGGGTTTTTGGCTAATCAGCCCCAGCATTTT.

In this sample, this clonotype turned up many times. The chain combines TRBV19 with TRBJ1-5; 10 nucleotides agree with TRBD1. The germline V gene has CDR1 LNHDA and CDR2 SQIVND (reference sequence). V was pared by 3 bases and J by 5 bases, with 10 bases of the junction left unmatched. CDR3 length equals 17 residues. The CDR3 region has the DNA TGTGCCAGTAGTATGGCTTTTGGGACAGGGGATGATCAGCCCCAGCATTTT. It translates to CASSMAFGTGDDQPQHF.

This clonotype has ten or more counts. This chain uses TRBV2 with TRBJ2-7; D ambiguous. This CDR3 has 16 amino acids. Germline V gene sequence: CDR1 SNHLY, CDR2 FYNNEI. Trimming pared 6 bases from V and 0 bases from J, leaving 18 bases between. The CDR3 sequence is CASSHPDKTLSYEQYF. The CDR3 DNA follows: TGTGCCAGCAGCCACCCTGACAAGACTCTCTCCTACGAGCAGTACTTC. The full variable domain, in which reference TRBV2 and TRBJ2-7 provide the parts outside the CDR3, is EPEVTQTPSHQVTQMGQEVILRCVPISNHLYFYWYRQILGQKVEFLVSFYNNEISEKSEIFDDQFSVERPDGSNFTLKIRSTKLEDSAMYFCASSHPDKTLSYEQYFGPGTRLTVT.

This clonotype has a count of ten or more. This could be a read error, since a much larger clone is one nucleotide away. The gene calls are TRBV2 and TRBJ2-5; no reliable D call. V lost 1 base, J lost 7 bases, and 4 bases lay in between. CDR1 SNHLY and CDR2 FYNNEI come from the germline V gene. The CDR3 totals 11 residues. The CDR3 reads CASSEEGTQYF. The CDR3 nucleotides read TGTGCCAGCAGTGAAGAGGGGACCCAGTACTTC. Drawing the rest from reference TRBV2 and TRBJ2-5, the complete variable domain is EPEVTQTPSHQVTQMGQEVILRCVPISNHLYFYWYRQILGQKVEFLVSFYNNEISEKSEIFDDQFSVERPDGSNFTLKIRSTKLEDSAMYFCASSEEGTQYFGPGTRLLVL.

Only a few counts were recorded for this clonotype. CDR3 sequence (DNA): TGCGCCAGCAGCTTGGGGGTCCCCGGGGAGCTGTTTTTT. Its translation: CASSLGVPGELFF. This sequence joins TRBV5-1 and TRBJ2-2; D is uncertain. Per the germline V gene, CDR1 is SGHRS and CDR2 is YFSETQ. The CDR3 runs to 13 residues. The V end was cut by 0 bases, the J end by 6 bases, with 6 bases between.

This clonotype was seen many times. The chain combines TRBV6-1 with TRBJ2-5, with no clear D. This CDR3 is 12 amino acids long. Germline V gives CDR1 MNHNS, CDR2 SASEGT. Trimming took off 6 bases at V and 0 bases at J, with 5 bases between the two ends. CDR3 in DNA: TGTGCCAGCAGCAAAAACCAAGAGACCCAGTACTTC. It is translated as CASSKNQETQYF.